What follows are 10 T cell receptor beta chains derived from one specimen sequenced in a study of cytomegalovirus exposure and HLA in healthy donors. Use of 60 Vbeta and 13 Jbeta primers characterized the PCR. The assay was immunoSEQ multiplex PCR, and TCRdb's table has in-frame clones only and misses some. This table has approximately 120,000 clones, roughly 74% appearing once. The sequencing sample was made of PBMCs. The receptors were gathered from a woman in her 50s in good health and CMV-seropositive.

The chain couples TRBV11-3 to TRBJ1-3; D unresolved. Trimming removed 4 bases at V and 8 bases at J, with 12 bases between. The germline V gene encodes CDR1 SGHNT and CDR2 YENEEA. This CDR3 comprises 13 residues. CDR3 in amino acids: CASSSRARDTIYF. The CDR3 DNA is TGTGCCAGCAGCTCGAGGGCCCGAGACACCATATATTTT.

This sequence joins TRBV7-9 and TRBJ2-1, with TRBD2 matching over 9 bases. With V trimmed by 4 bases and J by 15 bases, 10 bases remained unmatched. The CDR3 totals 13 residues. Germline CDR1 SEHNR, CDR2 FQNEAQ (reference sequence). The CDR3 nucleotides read TGTGCCAGCAGCTCATCGAGCGGGGGGCTGGGGTTCTTC. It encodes CASSSSSGGLGFF.

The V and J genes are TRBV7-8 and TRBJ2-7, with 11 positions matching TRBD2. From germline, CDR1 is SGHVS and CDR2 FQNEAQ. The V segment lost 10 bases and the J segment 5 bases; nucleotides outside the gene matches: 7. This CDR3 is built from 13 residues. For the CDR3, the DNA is TGTGCCACATCCCTAGCGGGGGGAGACGAGCAGTACTTC. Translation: CATSLAGGDEQYF.

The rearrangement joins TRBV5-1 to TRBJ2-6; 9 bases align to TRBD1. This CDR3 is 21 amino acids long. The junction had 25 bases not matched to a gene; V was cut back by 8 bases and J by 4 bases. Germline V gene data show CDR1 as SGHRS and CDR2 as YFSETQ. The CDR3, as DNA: TGCGCCAGTACAAAAAAGAGGACAGGGGCGCAGACGGAGGGGGGGGCCAACGTCCTGACTTTC. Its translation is CASTKKRTGAQTEGGANVLTF.

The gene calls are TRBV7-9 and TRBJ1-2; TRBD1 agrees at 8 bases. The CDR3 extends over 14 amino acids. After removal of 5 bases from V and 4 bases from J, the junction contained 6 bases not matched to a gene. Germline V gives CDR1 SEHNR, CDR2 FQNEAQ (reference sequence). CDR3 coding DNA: TGTGCCAGCAGCCCGGGACAGGTGGTCTATGGCTACACCTTC. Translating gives CASSPGQVVYGYTF.

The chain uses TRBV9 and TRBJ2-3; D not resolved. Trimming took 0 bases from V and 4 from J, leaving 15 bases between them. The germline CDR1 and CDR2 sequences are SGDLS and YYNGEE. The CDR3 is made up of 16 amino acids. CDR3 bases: TGTGCCAGCAGCGTAGCTAAGGCACCACGGGCAGATACGCAGTATTTT. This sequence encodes CASSVAKAPRADTQYF.

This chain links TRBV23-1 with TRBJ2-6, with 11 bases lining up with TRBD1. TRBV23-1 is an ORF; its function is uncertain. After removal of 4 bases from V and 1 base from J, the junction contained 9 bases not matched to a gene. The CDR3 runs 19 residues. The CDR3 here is CASSPSPGQGGSGANVLTF. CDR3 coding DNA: TGCGCCAGCAGTCCCTCCCCGGGACAGGGGGGTTCTGGGGCCAACGTCCTGACTTTC.

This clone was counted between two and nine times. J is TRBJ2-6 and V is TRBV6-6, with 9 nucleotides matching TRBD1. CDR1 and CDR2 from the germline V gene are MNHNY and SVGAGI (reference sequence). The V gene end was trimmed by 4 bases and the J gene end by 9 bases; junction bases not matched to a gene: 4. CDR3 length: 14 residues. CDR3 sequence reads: CASSSLDRGNVLTF. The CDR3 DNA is TGTGCCAGCAGTTCCCTGGACAGGGGCAACGTCCTGACTTTC.

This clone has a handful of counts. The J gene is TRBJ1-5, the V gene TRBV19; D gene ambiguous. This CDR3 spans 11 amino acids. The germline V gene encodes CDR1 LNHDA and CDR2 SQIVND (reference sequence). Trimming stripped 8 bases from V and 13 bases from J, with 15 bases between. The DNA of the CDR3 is TGTGCCAGTTCTTTTGCGGGCCCTCAGCATTTT. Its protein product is CASSFAGPQHF.

Written as DNA, the CDR3 is TGCGCCAGCAGGGGACTGGGAAATTCACCCCTCCACTTT. Translation: CASRGLGNSPLHF. The chain uses TRBV5-1 and TRBJ1-6; TRBD1 is a possible D gene (5 bases). Germline CDR1 and CDR2: SGHRS and YFSETQ. This CDR3 region has 13 residues. Trimming stripped 5 bases from V and 7 bases from J, with 10 bases between.